This is a list of T cell receptor beta chains from one sample in a study of blood T cell repertoires in COVID-19. Using immunoSEQ multiplex PCR, the repertoire was profiled, and TCRdb retains in-frame clones only, with some absent. This table has tens of thousands of clones, around 88% appearing once. Material: peripheral blood. Receptor source: a human donor in a cohort sampled during active COVID-19. The CDR3 runs from the conserved cysteine through the conserved F or W. The order of the fields is D gene, V gene, clone size, J gene, CDR3 protein, CDR3 DNA. The D gene is left open where the match is weak. A row's size may be missing; if present it is once, few, many or a size class.

D: -
V: TRBV6-6
size: -
J: TRBJ1-2
CDR3: CASQAQGKDYGYTF
DNA: TGTGCCAGCCAAGCGCAGGGAAAGGACTATGGCTACACCTTC

D: -
V: TRBV5-1
size: -
J: TRBJ2-3
CDR3: CASSLVPTNTDTQYF
DNA: TGCGCCAGCAGCTTGGTTCCCACAAACACAGATACGCAGTATTTT

D: -
V: TRBV15
size: -
J: TRBJ2-3
CDR3: CATKLSVSSTDTQYF
DNA: TGTGCCACCAAGTTGAGCGTATCGAGCACAGATACGCAGTATTTT

D: TRBD1
V: TRBV13
size: -
J: TRBJ1-1
CDR3: CASLRPGQGLSKAFF
DNA: TGTGCCAGCTTACGTCCAGGACAGGGTTTATCCAAAGCTTTCTTT

D: TRBD1
V: TRBV7-9
size: -
J: TRBJ2-7
CDR3: CASSRQGGLGEQYF
DNA: TGTGCCAGCAGCCGCCAAGGGGGCTTAGGCGAGCAGTACTTC

D: -
V: TRBV29-1
size: -
J: TRBJ2-1
CDR3: CSVEDRRGGEQFF
DNA: TGCAGCGTTGAAGATCGCAGGGGAGGGGAGCAGTTCTTC

D: TRBD1
V: TRBV7-3
size: -
J: TRBJ2-5
CDR3: CASSSSGQGGETQYF
DNA: TGTGCCAGCAGCTCCTCGGGACAGGGGGGAGAGACCCAGTACTTC

D: -
V: TRBV30
size: -
J: TRBJ2-7
CDR3: CAWTMGQAYEQYF
DNA: TGTGCCTGGACAATGGGACAAGCCTACGAGCAGTACTTC

D: -
V: TRBV3-1/TRBV3-2
size: -
J: TRBJ2-1
CDR3: CASSPQGSGEQFF
DNA: TGTGCCAGCAGCCCACAGGGTAGTGGTGAGCAGTTCTTC

D: -
V: TRBV2
size: -
J: TRBJ2-2
CDR3: CASKGLQITGELFF
DNA: TGTGCCAGCAAGGGACTCCAAATCACCGGGGAGCTGTTTTTT

D: TRBD2
V: TRBV20-1
size: -
J: TRBJ2-7
CDR3: CSASSGGSYEQYF
DNA: TGCAGTGCTAGTAGCGGGGGGTCCTACGAGCAGTACTTC

D: TRBD1
V: TRBV7-8
size: few
J: TRBJ1-1
CDR3: CASSLYPDRGEAFF
DNA: TGTGCCAGCAGCTTATACCCTGACAGGGGTGAAGCTTTCTTT

D: -
V: TRBV4-1
size: few
J: TRBJ2-3
CDR3: CASSQEGFGQGPADTQYF
DNA: TGCGCCAGCAGCCAAGAGGGGTTTGGGCAGGGGCCCGCAGATACGCAGTATTTT

D: -
V: TRBV5-4
size: -
J: TRBJ1-2
CDR3: CASSSSSPQSIGYTF
DNA: TGTGCCAGCAGCTCGAGCTCACCCCAAAGTATCGGCTACACCTTC

D: -
V: TRBV9
size: -
J: TRBJ2-3
CDR3: CASSPMAGNRGTQYF
DNA: TGTGCCAGCAGCCCAATGGCGGGGAACCGGGGTACGCAGTATTTT

D: -
V: TRBV5-1
size: few
J: TRBJ2-3
CDR3: CASSLASRSTQYF
DNA: TGCGCCAGCAGCTTGGCCTCGCGCTCGACGCAGTATTTT

D: TRBD1
V: TRBV3-1/TRBV3-2
size: -
J: TRBJ2-7
CDR3: CASSQERLGDRSYEQYF
DNA: TGTGCCAGCAGCCAAGAGCGCTTGGGGGACAGATCCTACGAGCAGTACTTC

D: -
V: TRBV5-4
size: -
J: TRBJ2-2
CDR3: CASSLSGQNTGELFF
DNA: TGTGCCAGCAGCTTGTCAGGACAGAACACCGGGGAGCTGTTTTTT

D: -
V: TRBV25-1
size: few
J: TRBJ2-2
CDR3: CASSDGFRELFF
DNA: TGTGCCAGCAGTGACGGTTTTCGGGAGCTGTTTTTT

D: TRBD1
V: TRBV9
size: -
J: TRBJ2-2
CDR3: CASSGRGLNTGELFF
DNA: TGTGCCAGCAGCGGCAGGGGGCTGAACACCGGGGAGCTGTTTTTT

D: -
V: TRBV5-1
size: -
J: TRBJ2-7
CDR3: CASSLGGGRSSYEQYF
DNA: TGCGCCAGCAGCTTGGGGGGGGGCCGATCCTCCTACGAGCAGTACTTC

D: TRBD1
V: TRBV24-1
size: -
J: TRBJ1-5
CDR3: CATSDTARGDYQPQHF
DNA: TGTGCCACCAGTGACACGGCCAGGGGGGACTATCAGCCCCAGCATTTT

D: -
V: TRBV12-3/TRBV12-4
size: -
J: TRBJ1-1
CDR3: CASSLRRGPEAFF
DNA: TGTGCCAGCAGTTTAAGGAGAGGGCCTGAAGCTTTCTTT

D: -
V: TRBV7-2
size: -
J: TRBJ1-1
CDR3: CASSVVGAWETEAFF
DNA: TGTGCCAGCAGCGTCGTGGGGGCGTGGGAGACTGAAGCTTTCTTT

D: -
V: TRBV7-2
size: once
J: TRBJ1-5
CDR3: CASSLMSGADQPQHF
DNA: TGTGCCAGCAGCTTAATGTCAGGGGCAGATCAGCCCCAGCATTTT

D: -
V: TRBV20-1
size: -
J: TRBJ2-7
CDR3: CSASRTGYEQYF
DNA: TGCAGTGCTAGTAGAACAGGGTACGAGCAGTACTTC

D: TRBD2
V: TRBV29-1
size: once
J: TRBJ2-7
CDR3: CSVELAGGAYEQYF
DNA: TGCAGCGTCGAACTAGCGGGGGGCGCCTACGAGCAGTACTTC

D: TRBD1
V: TRBV9
size: -
J: TRBJ2-4
CDR3: CASSVGWDRSIQYF
DNA: TGTGCCAGCAGCGTGGGGTGGGACAGGAGCATTCAGTACTTC

D: -
V: TRBV21-1
size: once
J: TRBJ2-3
CDR3: CASSKGAGRQGRTDTQYF
DNA: TGTGCCAGCAGCAAGGGGGCGGGGAGACAGGGTAGGACAGATACGCAGTATTTT

D: TRBD2
V: TRBV7-6
size: -
J: TRBJ2-5
CDR3: CASSLGASGGQETQYF
DNA: TGTGCCAGCAGCTTAGGGGCTAGCGGGGGTCAAGAGACCCAGTACTTC

D: -
V: TRBV7-2
size: -
J: TRBJ1-2
CDR3: CASSLGGGVYGYTF
DNA: TGTGCCAGCAGCCTAGGTGGAGGGGTATATGGCTACACCTTC

D: TRBD1
V: TRBV5-4
size: few
J: TRBJ2-7
CDR3: CASSTWTGVRVEQYF
DNA: TGTGCCAGCAGCACCTGGACAGGGGTGAGAGTAGAGCAGTACTTC

D: -
V: TRBV2
size: -
J: TRBJ2-7
CDR3: CASSDNEQYF
DNA: TGTGCCAGCAGTGATAACGAGCAGTACTTC

D: -
V: TRBV6-6
size: -
J: TRBJ2-2
CDR3: CASRSRGAYTGELFF
DNA: TGTGCCAGCAGGTCCCGGGGGGCCTACACCGGGGAGCTGTTTTTT

D: -
V: TRBV30
size: -
J: TRBJ2-5
CDR3: CACGDAYQETQYF
DNA: TGTGCCTGCGGGGATGCGTACCAAGAGACCCAGTACTTC

D: -
V: TRBV29-1
size: -
J: TRBJ2-2
CDR3: CSVEEGTLNTGELFF
DNA: TGCAGCGTTGAAGAAGGGACATTGAACACCGGGGAGCTGTTTTTT

D: -
V: TRBV18
size: -
J: TRBJ1-1
CDR3: CASSPLSWGTNTEAFF
DNA: TGTGCCAGCTCACCACTTAGTTGGGGGACTAACACTGAAGCTTTCTTT

D: -
V: TRBV21-1
size: -
J: TRBJ1-4
CDR3: CASAGFGSEKLFF
DNA: TGTGCCAGCGCTGGGTTCGGGTCTGAAAAACTGTTTTTT

D: -
V: TRBV3-1/TRBV3-2
size: -
J: TRBJ2-4
CDR3: CASSQGAQAPNIQYF
DNA: TGTGCCAGCAGCCAAGGTGCGCAGGCTCCCAACATTCAGTACTTC

D: -
V: TRBV3-1/TRBV3-2
size: -
J: TRBJ2-7
CDR3: CASSQAGFFVLEQYF
DNA: TGTGCCAGCAGCCAAGCAGGGTTTTTTGTTCTCGAGCAGTACTTC

D: TRBD2
V: TRBV5-1
size: -
J: TRBJ2-7
CDR3: CASSFGLAGDEQYF
DNA: TGCGCCAGCAGTTTCGGACTAGCGGGGGACGAGCAGTACTTC

D: TRBD2
V: TRBV4-1
size: -
J: TRBJ2-2
CDR3: CASSLLAGGLLNTGELFF
DNA: TGCGCCAGCAGCCTGCTAGCGGGGGGGCTCTTAAACACCGGGGAGCTGTTTTTT

D: -
V: TRBV2
size: few
J: TRBJ1-1
CDR3: CASTGTLNTEAFF
DNA: TGTGCCAGCACCGGGACACTGAACACTGAAGCTTTCTTT

D: -
V: TRBV19
size: -
J: TRBJ2-1
CDR3: CASSTLGSRDEQFF
DNA: TGTGCCAGTAGTACACTAGGATCCCGCGATGAGCAGTTCTTC

D: -
V: TRBV5-1
size: -
J: TRBJ2-3
CDR3: CASSLDGGRNTDTQYF
DNA: TGCGCCAGCAGCTTGGACGGGGGGCGGAACACAGATACGCAGTATTTT

D: -
V: TRBV5-1
size: few
J: TRBJ1-5
CDR3: CASSPDGGRGNQPQHF
DNA: TGCGCCAGCAGCCCGGATGGAGGGCGAGGGAATCAGCCCCAGCATTTT

D: TRBD1
V: TRBV18
size: -
J: TRBJ1-1
CDR3: CASSLPGQANTEAFF
DNA: TGTGCCAGCTCACTCCCGGGACAGGCGAACACTGAAGCTTTCTTT

D: TRBD2
V: TRBV6-6
size: -
J: TRBJ2-5
CDR3: CASSLLAGGLKETQYF
DNA: TGTGCCAGCAGTTTACTAGCGGGGGGACTAAAAGAGACCCAGTACTTC

D: TRBD1
V: TRBV24-1
size: -
J: TRBJ1-1
CDR3: CATSDRARTEAFF
DNA: TGTGCCACCAGCGACAGGGCTCGGACTGAAGCTTTCTTT

D: -
V: TRBV7-9
size: -
J: TRBJ1-3
CDR3: CASSSTGNTIYF
DNA: TGTGCCAGCAGCTCGACAGGAAACACCATATATTTT

D: -
V: TRBV24-1
size: -
J: TRBJ2-7
CDR3: CATKSPTGPYEQYF
DNA: TGTGCCACCAAAAGCCCAACAGGGCCCTACGAGCAGTACTTC

D: -
V: TRBV6-1
size: -
J: TRBJ2-7
CDR3: CASSEDRKYEQYF
DNA: TGTGCCAGCAGTGAAGACAGAAAATACGAGCAGTACTTC

D: -
V: TRBV13
size: once
J: TRBJ2-5
CDR3: CASSTGLAWTQYF
DNA: TGTGCCAGCAGCACCGGACTGGCATGGACCCAGTACTTC

D: TRBD1
V: TRBV12-3/TRBV12-4
size: -
J: TRBJ2-7
CDR3: CASSFTGVEQYF
DNA: TGTGCCAGCAGTTTTACAGGGGTCGAGCAGTACTTC